Below are 9 T cell receptor beta chains sequenced from a single sample in a study of Tregs in tolerant kidney transplant recipients (dated by TCRdb to 2018 to 2020). The library was prepared using the immunoSEQ multiplex PCR assay. Held by TCRdb, this immuneACCESS table contains in-frame sequences only and omits some clones. Under half of the omission traces to an unresolved V gene where checked; the cause of the rest is unknown. The sample table lists roughly 250,000 clones, 80% to 85% of them with a count of one. Of the sample, 0.64% falls within the top ten clones. The specimen was CD4+ T cells from blood. The receptor set was obtained from a human donor in good health.

The rearrangement links TRBV5-4 to TRBJ1-2, with D unresolved. Germline V gene sequence: CDR1 SGHNT, CDR2 YYREEE (reference sequence). Deletions cut 0 bases from V and 3 bases from J, with 9 bases between. CDR3 length: 14 residues. DNA for the CDR3: TGTGCCAGCAGCTTGGCGGTCGGGGACTATGGCTACACCTTC. It specifies CASSLAVGDYGYTF.

The V gene is TRBV30, the J gene TRBJ2-3; possibly TRBD1 for D (6 bases). There are 14 residues in the CDR3. V gave up 3 bases and J gave up 4 bases, with 14 bases separating them. From germline, CDR1 is GTSNPN and CDR2 SVGIG (reference sequence). The CDR3 DNA reads as TGTGCCTGGAGAGACAGGAAGCGGCCAGATACGCAGTATTTT. It translates to CAWRDRKRPDTQYF.

The gene calls are TRBV4-1 and TRBJ2-7, with 10 nucleotides matching TRBD2. The CDR3 length is 17 residues. After removal of 0 bases from V and 0 bases from J, the junction contained 5 bases not matched to a gene. Germline V CDR1 and CDR2: MGHRA, YSYEKL. The CDR3 nucleotides read TGCGCCAGCAGCCAAGAGGATCCTAGCGGGGGCTCCTACGAGCAGTACTTC. Its translation is CASSQEDPSGGSYEQYF.

The rearrangement uses TRBV7-2 and TRBJ2-1; D call uncertain. This CDR3 region has 15 residues. V was clipped by 3 bases and J by 0 bases, with 9 bases between them. Germline V CDR1 and CDR2: SGHTA, FQGNSA. CDR3: CASSLLPGSYNEQFF. The CDR3 DNA reads TGTGCCAGCAGCTTGCTTCCTGGCTCCTACAATGAGCAGTTCTTC.

The chain has TRBV6-1 and TRBJ1-1, with 7 bases fitting TRBD1. CDR1 is MNHNS and CDR2 is SASEGT in the germline V gene. The CDR3 length is 16 residues. Trimming took 4 bases from V and 0 from J; bases not matched to a gene: 8. CDR3 region: CASSAPRTGMNTEAFF. The CDR3 nucleotides are TGTGCCAGCAGTGCCCCGAGGACAGGCATGAACACTGAAGCTTTCTTT.

The gene calls are TRBV18 and TRBJ2-7; D could derive from TRBD1 or TRBD2 (5 bases each). V gave up 0 bases and J gave up 1 base, with 10 bases separating them. The CDR3 runs 15 residues. CDR1 KGHSH and CDR2 LQKENI come from the germline V gene. The DNA for the CDR3 is TGTGCCAGCTCACCACCCGGGGCCCTTTCCTACGAGCAGTACTTC. It encodes CASSPPGALSYEQYF.

The rearrangement uses TRBV10-1 and TRBJ1-1; 9 bases match TRBD1. Germline V gene sequence: CDR1 WNHNN, CDR2 SYGVQD (reference sequence). The CDR3 consists of 14 residues. J lost 3 bases, V lost 7 bases, and 6 bases had no gene match. For the CDR3, the DNA is TGCGCCAGCACTAGGGACAGGGAAGACACTGAAGCTTTCTTT. Its translation: CASTRDREDTEAFF.

The rearrangement uses TRBV7-9 and TRBJ2-7, with D unclear. The CDR3 totals 14 residues. The germline V gene encodes CDR1 SEHNR and CDR2 FQNEAQ (reference sequence). Trimming pared 5 bases from V and 2 bases from J, leaving 13 bases between. CDR3 coding DNA: TGTGCCAGCAGCCCAAAGGCTCGACCCTACGAGCAGTACTTC. It specifies CASSPKARPYEQYF.

V is TRBV5-1 and J is TRBJ1-2; possibly TRBD1 for D (6 bases). V was clipped by 0 bases and J by 3 bases, with 9 bases between them. The CDR3 is 14 amino acids. CDR1 SGHRS and CDR2 YFSETQ come from the germline V gene. CDR3 residues: CASSLDGTYYGYTF. Here the CDR3 DNA reads TGCGCCAGCAGCTTGGATGGGACATACTATGGCTACACCTTC.